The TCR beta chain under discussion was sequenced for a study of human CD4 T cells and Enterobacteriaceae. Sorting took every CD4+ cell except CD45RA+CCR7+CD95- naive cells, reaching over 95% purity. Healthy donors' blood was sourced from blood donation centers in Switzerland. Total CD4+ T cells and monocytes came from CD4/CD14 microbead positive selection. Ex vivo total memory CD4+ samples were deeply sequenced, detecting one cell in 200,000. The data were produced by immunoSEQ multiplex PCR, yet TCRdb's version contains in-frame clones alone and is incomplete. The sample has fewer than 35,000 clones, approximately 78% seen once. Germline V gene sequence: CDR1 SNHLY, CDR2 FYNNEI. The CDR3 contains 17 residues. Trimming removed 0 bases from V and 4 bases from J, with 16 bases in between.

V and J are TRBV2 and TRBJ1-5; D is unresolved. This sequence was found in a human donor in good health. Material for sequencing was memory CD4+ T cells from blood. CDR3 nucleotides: TGTGCCAGCAGTGAAGCCCCGGATCCACACTATAATCAGCCCCAGCATTTT. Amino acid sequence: CASSEAPDPHYNQPQHF.